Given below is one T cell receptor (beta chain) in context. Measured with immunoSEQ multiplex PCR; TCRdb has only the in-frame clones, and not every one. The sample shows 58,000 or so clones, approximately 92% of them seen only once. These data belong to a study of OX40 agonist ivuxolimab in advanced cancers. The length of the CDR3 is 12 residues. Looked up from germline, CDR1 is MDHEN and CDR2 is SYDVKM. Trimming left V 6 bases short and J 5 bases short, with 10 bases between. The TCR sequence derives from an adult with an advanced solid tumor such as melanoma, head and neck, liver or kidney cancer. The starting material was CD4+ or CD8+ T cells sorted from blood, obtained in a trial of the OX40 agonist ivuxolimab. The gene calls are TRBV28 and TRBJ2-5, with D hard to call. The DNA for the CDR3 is TGTGCCAGCAGCGCAGAAGGGGAGACCCAGTACTTC. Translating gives CASSAEGETQYF.